One sample yielded the 31 T cell receptor beta chains listed below, sequenced in a study of T-cell memory formation after mild COVID-19. TCRdb reprocessed the 5' RACE reads with MiXCR, giving one entry per CDR3 protein. This sample has about 350,000 distinct CDR3 sequences, with about 13% found just once. The sample consisted of PBMCs or a T cell subset sorted from them (not recorded which). The receptors derive from a man between 18 and 35 years old who had mild COVID-19 (a few samples of this study predate the infection). Cell type and time point are not known.

This clonotype was observed many times. The genes are TRBV7-2 and TRBJ2-1; no reliable D call. Germline assignment: CDR1 SGHTA and CDR2 FQGNSA. The CDR3 has 14 amino acids. Trimming removed 4 bases at V and 10 bases at J, with 17 bases between. The CDR3 is CASSSPEIMEEQFF. CDR3 nucleotides: TGTGCCAGCAGCTCGCCCGAAATAATGGAGGAGCAGTTCTTC.

This clonotype occurred once. The chain uses TRBV21-1 and TRBJ1-5. TRBV21-1 is classified as a pseudogene. The CDR3 runs to 16 residues. CDR3 residues: CASSKKEGVSNQPQHF. CDR3 DNA: TGTGCCAGCAGCAAAAAGGAGGGAGTGAGCAATCAGCCCCAGCATTTT.

V usage is TRBV4-3 and J usage is TRBJ2-1; 10 nucleotides align to TRBD1. Looked up from germline, CDR1 is LGHNA and CDR2 is YSLEER. The CDR3 has 15 amino acids. V lost 8 bases and J lost 7; bases outside the gene matches: 11. The CDR3, as DNA: TGCGCCAGCGGGGACAGGGGCCACCCGGTGAATGAGCAGTTCTTC. It yields the protein CASGDRGHPVNEQFF.

This clonotype was counted only a few times. The chain recombines TRBV12-3 or TRBV12-4 with TRBJ2-1; D unclear. Between the trimmed V and J ends, which lost 1 base and 15 bases, there was a span of 16 bases. The CDR3 loop spans 13 amino acids. CDR3 sequence (DNA): TGTGCCAGCAGTTTAGTCTCCAGCGATGGGTGGTTCTTC. It specifies CASSLVSSDGWFF.

This clonotype has only a few counts. The rearrangement joins TRBV6-5 to TRBJ2-3; TRBD1 agrees at 9 bases. The V gene's germline CDR1 is MNHEY and CDR2 SVGAGI. This CDR3 region has 14 residues. V lost 7 bases, J lost 5 bases, and 7 bases stayed unmatched. The CDR3 here is CASISDRGGDTQYF. For the CDR3, the DNA is TGTGCCAGCATTTCGGACAGGGGAGGAGATACGCAGTATTTT.

This clonotype turned up a few times. The gene calls are TRBV20-1 and TRBJ2-6; 9 bases match TRBD2. The CDR3 is 15 residues long. The germline CDR1 and CDR2 sequences are DFQATT and SNEGSKA (reference sequence). J gave up 7 bases and V 6 bases, and 10 bases lay outside the gene matches. CDR3: CSAAGGAGGANVLTF. The CDR3, as DNA: TGCAGTGCAGCGGGGGGCGCAGGTGGAGCCAACGTCCTGACTTTC.

Many counts were recorded for this clonotype. The V and J genes are TRBV7-9 and TRBJ2-5, with a possible D match to TRBD1 (6 bases). The V and J ends lost 5 bases and 5 bases respectively, with 18 bases between them. The germline V gene has CDR1 SEHNR and CDR2 FQNEAQ (reference sequence). The CDR3 consists of 15 residues. CDR3 sequence (DNA): TGTGCCAGCAGCCACCGCCAGGGGCCCGGGGAGACCCAGTACTTC. It translates to CASSHRQGPGETQYF.

The sample holds many counts of this clonotype. This rearrangement joins TRBV24-1 to TRBJ2-6; 8 bases align to TRBD1. V lost 9 bases, J lost 2 bases, and 2 bases stayed unmatched. The CDR3 length is 14 residues. Germline V CDR1 and CDR2: KGHDR, SFDVKD. The CDR3 spells CATQGAAGANVLTF. Written as DNA, the CDR3 is TGTGCCACCCAGGGGGCTGCTGGGGCCAACGTCCTGACTTTC.

This chain uses TRBV7-6 with TRBJ2-2; 7 bases are shared with TRBD1. Germline CDR1 SGHVS, CDR2 FNYEAQ. J lost 0 bases, V lost 6 bases, and 10 bases had no gene match. The CDR3 loop spans 17 amino acids. In nucleotides, the CDR3 is TGTGCCAGCAGGGAGGCACAGGGGATCACGAACACCGGGGAGCTGTTTTTT. This encodes CASREAQGITNTGELFF.

This clonotype appeared many times. The rearrangement links TRBV5-5 to TRBJ2-7, with 9 bases that match TRBD2. V shed 1 base, J shed 1 base, and the junction held 6 bases outside the gene matches. Germline lookup yields CDR1 SGHKS and CDR2 YYEKEE (reference sequence). The CDR3 is 16 residues long. The CDR3 region has the DNA TGTGCCAGCAGCTTGAGGGCTAGCGGGATATCCTACGAGCAGTACTTC. It translates to CASSLRASGISYEQYF.

The J gene is TRBJ2-7, the V gene TRBV6-1; no clear D gene. The CDR3 loop spans 15 amino acids. V lost 0 bases and J 1 base, leaving 10 bases between the germline ends. Germline CDR1 MNHNS, CDR2 SASEGT. The CDR3 sequence is CASSEAITPSYEQYF. The CDR3 bases are TGTGCCAGCAGTGAAGCCATAACACCGTCCTACGAGCAGTACTTC.

The chain links TRBV5-6 to TRBJ2-3; 13 bases are shared with TRBD2. The CDR3 sequence is 16 residues long. The V gene end was trimmed by 4 bases and the J gene end by 1 base; junction bases not matched to a gene: 3. Germline V gene data show CDR1 as SGHDT and CDR2 as YYEEEE. The CDR3, as DNA: TGTGCCAGCAGCCTGACTAGCGGGGGGCGCACAGATACGCAGTATTTT. Translating gives CASSLTSGGRTDTQYF.

This clonotype was detected only a few times. The V call is TRBV9, the J call TRBJ2-5; D might be TRBD2 (5 bases). CDR3 size: 15 residues. Trimming pared 3 bases from V and 1 base from J, leaving 13 bases between. Germline lookup yields CDR1 SGDLS and CDR2 YYNGEE. DNA for the CDR3: TGTGCCAGCAGCGGGCGGGCTAGCCCCCAAGAGACCCAGTACTTC. Translated: CASSGRASPQETQYF.

This clonotype was detected a few times. This chain uses TRBV6-2 or TRBV6-3 with TRBJ1-1; D is possibly TRBD1 (5 bases). The V end was cut by 4 bases, the J end by 5 bases, with 17 bases between. CDR1 is MNHEY, CDR2 SVGEGT, per germline. This CDR3 comprises 15 residues. The CDR3 loop reads CASSFLSGRRTEAFF. The CDR3 nucleotides are TGTGCCAGCAGTTTCCTTTCAGGGCGAAGAACTGAAGCTTTCTTT.

This clonotype was counted only a few times. J is TRBJ1-1 and V is TRBV7-9; the match to TRBD1 covers 10 bases. The germline V gene encodes CDR1 SEHNR and CDR2 FQNEAQ (reference sequence). The trim removed 8 bases at V and 1 base at J, leaving 1 base unmatched. The CDR3 is 13 amino acids. The DNA for the CDR3 is TGTGCCAGCGGACAGGGGGGGAACACTGAAGCTTTCTTT. Translating gives CASGQGGNTEAFF.

The table lists this clonotype with many counts. The chain employs TRBV12-3 or TRBV12-4 and TRBJ2-5; D not resolved. CDR3 length: 13 amino acids. V lost 8 bases, J lost 1 base, and 11 bases lay in between. The CDR3 sequence is CASCLRSQETQYF. CDR3 nucleotides: TGTGCCAGCTGCTTGCGGAGCCAAGAGACCCAGTACTTC.

This clonotype was observed a handful of times. The chain carries TRBV4-3 and TRBJ2-3, with 9 bases lining up with TRBD2. The V gene end was trimmed by 0 bases and the J gene end by 4 bases; junction bases not matched to a gene: 8. Germline V lookup: CDR1 LGHNA, CDR2 YSLEER. The CDR3 has 17 residues. CDR3 protein: CASSQDRAGGPSDTQYF. DNA of the CDR3: TGCGCCAGCAGCCAAGATAGGGCGGGGGGGCCATCAGATACGCAGTATTTT.

This clonotype was recorded many times. This sequence joins TRBV7-2 and TRBJ2-1; the match to TRBD1 covers 8 bases. The CDR3 length is 13 residues. The ends lost 6 bases at V and 7 bases at J; junction bases unmatched: 5. Germline values: CDR1 SGHTA, CDR2 FQGNSA. The CDR3 DNA sequence: TGTGCCAGCAGTCGGACAGGGTGGAATGAGCAGTTCTTC. Its protein is CASSRTGWNEQFF.

This clonotype was recorded at least ten times. The chain has TRBV7-2 and TRBJ2-5; maybe TRBD1 (6 bases). Per germline, CDR1 SGHTA and CDR2 FQGNSA. The V and J ends lost 0 bases and 1 base respectively, with 9 bases between them. The CDR3 extends over 15 amino acids. In DNA, the CDR3 is TGTGCCAGCAGCTTAGCGGGGGCCTTCCAAGAGACCCAGTACTTC. Encoded protein: CASSLAGAFQETQYF.

There are many counts of this clonotype. The rearrangement uses TRBV30 and TRBJ2-5; tentative D call: TRBD2 (6 bases). The CDR3 is 13 amino acids. Trimming took off 4 bases at V and 0 bases at J, with 9 bases between the two ends. Germline lookup yields CDR1 GTSNPN and CDR2 SVGIG (reference sequence). The CDR3 spells CAWTGGDQETQYF. DNA of the CDR3: TGTGCCTGGACGGGCGGGGACCAAGAGACCCAGTACTTC.

This chain joins TRBV7-6 and TRBJ2-7, with 8 bases lining up with TRBD1. With 5 bases clipped from V and 2 bases from J, the junction kept 8 bases outside the gene matches. Germline V gene data show CDR1 as SGHVS and CDR2 as FNYEAQ. CDR3 size: 15 residues. The CDR3 DNA sequence: TGTGCCAGCAGCGCCGGGACAGGCGGGACCTACGAGCAGTACTTC. Amino acids: CASSAGTGGTYEQYF.

This chain uses TRBV6-6 with TRBJ1-1, with 7 bases identical to TRBD1. V lost 4 bases, J lost 5 bases, and 13 bases stayed unmatched. The CDR3 runs to 16 residues. The V gene's germline CDR1 is MNHNY and CDR2 SVGAGI (reference sequence). The CDR3 loop reads CASSSYRGRRGTEAFF. In nucleotides, the CDR3 is TGTGCCAGCAGTTCCTATAGGGGGCGAAGGGGGACTGAAGCTTTCTTT.

This clonotype was observed a handful of times. This sequence joins TRBV24-1 and TRBJ1-4; TRBD1 matches at 7 bases. CDR1 is KGHDR, CDR2 SFDVKD, per germline. The CDR3 has 15 amino acids. V shed 3 bases, J shed 8 bases, and the junction held 8 bases outside the gene matches. CDR3 DNA: TGTGCCACCAGTGATGATACAGGGGTTTCAGAAAAACTGTTTTTT. This codes for CATSDDTGVSEKLFF.

This clonotype was seen many times. J is TRBJ1-6 and V is TRBV12-3 or TRBV12-4; D ambiguous. The germline V and J ends were trimmed by 2 bases and 11 bases, with 7 bases remaining between them. CDR3 length equals 12 residues. The CDR3: CASSLPGTPLHF. The CDR3 bases are TGTGCCAGCAGTTTACCGGGGACACCCCTCCACTTT.

The chain carries TRBV30 and TRBJ2-7, with 8 bases matching TRBD1. Germline values: CDR1 GTSNPN, CDR2 SVGIG (reference sequence). This CDR3 region has 15 residues. J lost 2 bases, V lost 3 bases, and 9 bases had no gene match. CDR3 in DNA: TGTGCCTGGAGACCCGTTGGACAGGGAGCCTACGAGCAGTACTTC. Protein: CAWRPVGQGAYEQYF.

The chain combines TRBV7-9 with TRBJ2-1, with 8 bases identical to TRBD2. This CDR3 is 14 amino acids long. The trim removed 5 bases at V and 8 bases at J, leaving 8 bases unmatched. The germline V gene has CDR1 SEHNR and CDR2 FQNEAQ (reference sequence). The CDR3 here is CASSRTSRLDEQFF. Here the CDR3 DNA reads TGTGCCAGCAGCCGGACTAGCCGGCTCGATGAGCAGTTCTTC.

The sample holds a few counts of this clonotype. This sequence joins TRBV12-3 or TRBV12-4 and TRBJ2-5, with D perhaps matching TRBD2 (5 bases). The CDR3 is 13 residues long. V was clipped by 5 bases and J by 5 bases, with 12 bases between them. CDR3 coding DNA: TGTGCCAGCAGTCGGGGTTATCGGGAGACCCAGTACTTC. Encoded protein: CASSRGYRETQYF.

This clonotype was seen only a few times. The genes are TRBV27 and TRBJ2-1, with D maybe TRBD2 (5 bases). The V gene's germline CDR1 is MNHEY and CDR2 SMNVEV (reference sequence). Trimming stripped 3 bases from V and 0 bases from J, with 9 bases between. This CDR3 spans 15 amino acids. CDR3 bases: TGTGCCAGCAGTTTGAGGGAGAGCTCCTACAATGAGCAGTTCTTC. Its protein product is CASSLRESSYNEQFF.

This chain links TRBV12-3 or TRBV12-4 with TRBJ1-6, with D possibly matching TRBD1 (6 bases). Trimming cost V 7 bases and J 9 bases, with 13 bases left between them. CDR3 size: 13 residues. The CDR3: CASTAGGFSPLHF. CDR3 in DNA: TGTGCCAGCACGGCGGGGGGCTTTTCACCCCTCCACTTT.

The rearrangement joins TRBV3-1 to TRBJ2-7; D unclear. Trimming removed 4 bases at V and 1 base at J, with 5 bases between. The CDR3 covers 12 residues. CDR1 is LGHDT, CDR2 YNNKEL, per germline (reference sequence). DNA of the CDR3: TGTGCCAGCAGCCGATGGTCCTACGAGCAGTACTTC. Its protein product is CASSRWSYEQYF.

This clonotype has a handful of counts. The chain carries TRBV6-1 and TRBJ2-3, with D unclear. V was clipped by 0 bases and J by 0 bases, with 7 bases between them. The CDR3 contains 15 residues. CDR1 is MNHNS, CDR2 SASEGT, per germline. CDR3 sequence: CASSEAADSTDTQYF. As DNA, the CDR3 is TGTGCCAGCAGTGAAGCGGCCGACAGCACAGATACGCAGTATTTT.